This T cell receptor (beta chain) was found in a study of T cells after yellow fever vaccination. Trimming left V 1 base short and J 7 bases short, with 8 bases between. This CDR3 has 13 residues. Germline CDR1 SGHDT, CDR2 YYEEEE. Points on this clonotype: Its target is unknown.

TCRdb reprocessed the 5' RACE reads via MiXCR and lists one record per CDR3 protein. The sample lists about 350,000 distinct CDR3 sequences; roughly 8.6% were seen once. The study, taken as a whole, reports: Abundant clonotypes from the bulk population could have been carried over as contaminants into FACS-sorted repertoires. Although the secondary response was weaker, it peaked faster, at day 5 versus 15.

The J gene is TRBJ2-2, the V gene TRBV5-6; maybe TRBD2 (6 bases). This clonotype was sampled from a man younger than 35 who received the YFV17D yellow fever vaccine. The specimen comprised PBMCs, sampled 45 days after the first yellow fever vaccination. CDR3 amino acids: CASSLWGGGELFF. In DNA, the CDR3 is TGTGCCAGCAGCTTGTGGGGAGGCGGGGAGCTGTTTTTT.